Listed below are T cell receptor beta chains from one sample, sequenced in a study of cytomegalovirus exposure and HLA in healthy donors. Only in-frame clones appear in the TCRdb table, and some are missing; sequencing was by immunoSEQ multiplex PCR. The repertoire consists of about 89,000 clones, with around 76% occurring once and the leading ten covering 10%. Sample: PBMCs. The receptors come from a man aged 25-45 years in good health and CMV-seropositive. Both conserved end residues are part of each CDR3. D genes are given only for firm matches. A row's size may be missing; if present it is once, few, many or a size class.

>TRBJ1-4|-|TRBV2|few
TGTGCCGGAGGGTACCGTGCAACTAATGAAAAACTGTTTTTT
CAGGYRATNEKLFF
>TRBJ2-7|TRBD1|TRBV18|-
TGTGCCAGCTCACGACAGGGGGCCTACGAGCAGTACTTC
CASSRQGAYEQYF
>TRBJ1-6|TRBD1|TRBV2|-
TGTGCCAGCAGTGAGGGACAGGGAAATTCACCCCTCCACTTT
CASSEGQGNSPLHF
>TRBJ2-1|-|TRBV7-8|-
TGTGCCAGCAGCTTCCTCCCCTCGGATGAGCAGTTCTTC
CASSFLPSDEQFF
>TRBJ1-1|TRBD1|TRBV19|-
TGTGCCAGTAGTATAGGGACAGGGGGCTTTGGGTTAAGGCCGAACCGCGCTTTCTTT
CASSIGTGGFGLRPNRAFF
>TRBJ2-7|TRBD1|TRBV6-1|-
TGTGCCAGCAGTGAGGGGACAGGGGGCCTCCACTTCTCCTACGAGCAGTACTTC
CASSEGTGGLHFSYEQYF
>TRBJ1-1|TRBD1|TRBV18|-
TGTGCCAGCTCAGCCATGGACAGGGAGGGGAACACTGAAGCTTTCTTT
CASSAMDREGNTEAFF
>TRBJ2-7|-|TRBV30|-
TGTGCCTGGAGTGTCCGTCCCTACTCCTACGAGCAGTACTTC
CAWSVRPYSYEQYF
>TRBJ2-2|-|TRBV6-6|-
TGTGCCAGCCTACCCACCGGGGAGCTGTTTTTT
CASLPTGELFF
>TRBJ1-6|-|TRBV19|-
TGTGCCAGTAGCAATCGGCAGGGTAATTCACCCCTCCACTTT
CASSNRQGNSPLHF
>TRBJ2-7|-|TRBV28|-
TGTGCCAGCAGTCCTCCCGACAGCTACGAGCAGTACTTC
CASSPPDSYEQYF
>TRBJ2-7|-|TRBV18|-
TGTGCCAGCTCATCTTTTGGCGGAGTCTACGAGCAGTACTTC
CASSSFGGVYEQYF
>TRBJ2-3|TRBD1|TRBV30|-
TGTGCCTGGAGAGCACAGGGGGTGGGCACAGATACGCAGTATTTT
CAWRAQGVGTDTQYF
>TRBJ1-5|TRBD1|TRBV28|-
TGTGCCAGCAGCAATGGACAGGGGAGGCAGCCCCAGCATTTT
CASSNGQGRQPQHF
>TRBJ2-5|TRBD2|TRBV19|-
TGTGCCAGTAGTAACCCGCCGGGAGGAGAGACCCAGTACTTC
CASSNPPGGETQYF
>TRBJ1-2|-|TRBV30|-
TGTGCCTGGAGTGTACAAGGACTGTCCTATGGCTACACCTTC
CAWSVQGLSYGYTF
>TRBJ1-2|TRBD1|TRBV5-5|once
TGTGCCAGCAGCTTTACCGGGACAGAGAGGGGCTACACCTTC
CASSFTGTERGYTF
>TRBJ1-4|TRBD1|TRBV10-3|-
TGTGCCATCAGCGGACAGGCCGGGGAAAAACTGTTTTTT
CAISGQAGEKLFF
>TRBJ1-3|-|TRBV7-2|few
TGTGCCAGCAGCTTAGTTGCCAGGGATGGAAACACCATATATTTT
CASSLVARDGNTIYF
>TRBJ2-5|-|TRBV11-2|-
TGTGCCAGCAGCTTAGGGGCAGGGGCTTACCAAGAGACCCAGTACTTC
CASSLGAGAYQETQYF
>TRBJ2-5|-|TRBV7-6|-
TGTGCCAGCAGCTTAGGGGATGTGAGGACACAGACCCAGTACTTC
CASSLGDVRTQTQYF
>TRBJ2-7|TRBD1|TRBV7-8|-
TGTGCCAGCAGCTTAGTCCAGGGGGTTTCCTACGAGCAGTACTTC
CASSLVQGVSYEQYF
>TRBJ2-6|TRBD1|TRBV28|-
TGTGCCAGCACCATAGGACAGGCTGGGGCCAACGTCCTGACTTTC
CASTIGQAGANVLTF
>TRBJ1-3|-|TRBV5-4|few
TGTGCCAGCAGCTTGGGGGTTGGGGCCTCTGGAAACACCATATATTTT
CASSLGVGASGNTIYF
>TRBJ1-1|TRBD1|TRBV9|-
TGTGCCAGCAGCGTTGGGACAGGGTGGAACACTGAAGCTTTCTTT
CASSVGTGWNTEAFF
>TRBJ1-5|-|TRBV4-1|-
TGCGCCAGCAGCCAAGTCGGAGCGTTCCGCCAAACAGGGCAAAATCAGCCCCAGCATTTT
CASSQVGAFRQTGQNQPQHF
>TRBJ1-2|-|TRBV30|once
TGTGCCTGGAGTGTGGGTGGAGGAGGCTACACCTTC
CAWSVGGGGYTF
>TRBJ2-1|TRBD2|TRBV5-1|-
TGCGCCAGCACTCTAGCGGGGGCGAATGAGCAGTTCTTC
CASTLAGANEQFF
>TRBJ1-4|TRBD1|TRBV15|few
TGTGCCACCAGCAGAGATATGCTGGACAGGGGTGGTGAAAAACTGTTTTTT
CATSRDMLDRGGEKLFF
>TRBJ2-4|-|TRBV6-5|-
TGTGCCAGCAGTTACTCGTGGGACACCTACATTCAGTACTTC
CASSYSWDTYIQYF
>TRBJ2-5|TRBD2|TRBV9|-
TGTGCCAGCAGTCGTCGGGAGGGTGGAGTGGAGACCCAGTACTTC
CASSRREGGVETQYF
>TRBJ1-1|TRBD1|TRBV18|-
TGTGCCAGCTCCCGTACGACAGGGGGCGAGACTGAAGCTTTCTTT
CASSRTTGGETEAFF
>TRBJ1-1|TRBD1|TRBV5-6|-
TGTGCCAGCAGCCCAACCGCGGGACAGGGATGGAGAAACACTGAAGCTTTCTTT
CASSPTAGQGWRNTEAFF
>TRBJ2-5|TRBD2|TRBV6-5|-
TGTGCCAGCAGTTACTCGGGACTAGCGGGGGCCGAGACCCAGTACTTC
CASSYSGLAGAETQYF
>TRBJ2-7|TRBD1|TRBV18|-
TGTGCCAGCTCACCCACCCCGGACAGGGGGCGTTACGAGCAGTACTTC
CASSPTPDRGRYEQYF
>TRBJ2-1|TRBD1|TRBV18|-
TGTGCCAGCTCACCAAGGGACAGGGCGCCGTTTCCTAATGAGCAGTTCTTC
CASSPRDRAPFPNEQFF
>TRBJ2-3|-|TRBV19|-
TGTGCCAGTAGTATCAGGCCCTCCCGAAAGACAGGCCACCATTCAGATACGCAGTATTTT
CASSIRPSRKTGHHSDTQYF
>TRBJ1-2|-|TRBV27|-
TGTGCCAGCAGTTTATGGGCCAAGTCGGCGCAGGGGATCTATGGCTACACCTTC
CASSLWAKSAQGIYGYTF
>TRBJ2-7|-|TRBV7-9|-
TGTGCCAGCAGCAGCGACCGAAAACGCTACGAGCAGTACTTC
CASSSDRKRYEQYF
>TRBJ1-2|TRBD1|TRBV7-8|-
TGTGCCAGCAGCTTAGGCCTAACAGGGGCCTATGGCTACACCTTC
CASSLGLTGAYGYTF
>TRBJ1-2|TRBD1|TRBV5-1|-
TGCGCCAGCAGCTTGGAGGCAGGGGGCTATGGCTACACCTTC
CASSLEAGGYGYTF
>TRBJ2-1|TRBD2|TRBV4-2|-
TGTGCCAGCAGCCACGGGGGGGCAAGCAATGAGCAGTTCTTC
CASSHGGASNEQFF
>TRBJ2-4|-|TRBV6-6|-
TGTGCCAGCAGTCCATCAGGGCTAGCCAAAAACATTCAGTACTTC
CASSPSGLAKNIQYF
>TRBJ1-6|-|TRBV15|once
TGTGCCACCAGCAGAGAGCGGGCCCAAGATTCACCCCTCCACTTT
CATSRERAQDSPLHF
>TRBJ2-5|TRBD2|TRBV4-1|-
TGCGCCAGCAGCCAAGAAGGGCCCCTTAGCGGGGAGACCCAGTACTTC
CASSQEGPLSGETQYF
>TRBJ2-1|-|TRBV30|-
TGTGCCTGGAGTCTTTTAGGGGGGGCGCAGGGCAATGAGCAGTTCTTC
CAWSLLGGAQGNEQFF
>TRBJ1-5|-|TRBV2|-
TGTGCCAGCAGTGTAGGTCGGAGAAATCAGCCCCAGCATTTT
CASSVGRRNQPQHF
>TRBJ2-7|TRBD1|TRBV28|-
TGTGCCAGCAGTGCGGCGAGGGGGCGTTACGAGCAGTACTTC
CASSAARGRYEQYF
>TRBJ2-7|TRBD1|TRBV7-9|-
TGTTCCAGCAGCTTACCGGGACAGATTTTCTACGAGCAGTACTTC
CSSSLPGQIFYEQYF
>TRBJ1-1|-|TRBV6-6|few
TGTGCCAGCAGTTATCATCTGGGGGCCATGAACACTGAAGCTTTCTTT
CASSYHLGAMNTEAFF
>TRBJ2-3|-|TRBV19|-
TGTGCCAGTAGTCCCCAGGGGAGCGGGGCCACAGATACGCAGTATTTT
CASSPQGSGATDTQYF
>TRBJ2-5|-|TRBV7-2|once
TGTGCCAGCAGCCTGGCGGGGTACCAAGAGACCCAGTACTTC
CASSLAGYQETQYF
>TRBJ1-5|-|TRBV29-1|-
TGCAGCGTTGATAACAACGCGGGGCGTCAGCCCCAGCATTTT
CSVDNNAGRQPQHF
>TRBJ1-2|TRBD1|TRBV6-5|-
TGTGCCAGCAGCCAGGGACAGGGTTTTGGCTACACCTTC
CASSQGQGFGYTF
>TRBJ1-1|-|TRBV4-2|-
TGTGCCAGCAGCCCCACTCTAACGGGGGGCAGGGGCACTGAAGCTTTCTTT
CASSPTLTGGRGTEAFF
>TRBJ2-7|TRBD1|TRBV2|-
TGTGCCAGCATTAGTTGGCGGACAGGAACCTACGAGCAGTACTTC
CASISWRTGTYEQYF
>TRBJ1-2|-|TRBV19|-
TGTGCCAGTAGCTTTCAGAGGACTGCTTATGGCTACCCCTTC
CASSFQRTAYGYPF
>TRBJ1-1|TRBD1|TRBV5-5|-
TGTGCCAGCAGCTTGGTAGGGGGCCCGATGAACACTGAAGCTTTCTTT
CASSLVGGPMNTEAFF
>TRBJ2-1|-|TRBV19|-
TGTGCCAGTAGTACCTCCATGGCGGGCTCCTACAATGAGCAGTTCTTC
CASSTSMAGSYNEQFF
>TRBJ2-5|-|TRBV9|-
TGTGCCAGCAGCGCTTCGTGGGCCCCGCAAGAGACCCAGTACTTC
CASSASWAPQETQYF